One sample yielded the 27 T cell receptor beta chains listed below, sequenced in a study of response to subunit inactivated influenza vaccine. TCRdb re-called the RT-PCR reads through MiXCR, storing one row per CDR3 protein. The sample lists 500,000 to 550,000 distinct CDR3 sequences; more than 7% were seen once. This specimen consisted of PBMCs from blood, obtained 23 to 25 months after vaccination. The source is a man aged 50 to 69 who received an inactivated influenza vaccine.

This chain connects TRBV20-1 to TRBJ2-3; weak D call: TRBD2 (6 bases). Trimming cost V 0 bases and J 0 bases, with 10 bases left between them. This CDR3 is built from 15 residues. Germline V gene data show CDR1 as DFQATT and CDR2 as SNEGSKA (reference sequence). The CDR3 loop is CSARETSHSTDTQYF. The CDR3 DNA reads TGCAGTGCTAGAGAAACTAGCCATAGCACAGATACGCAGTATTTT.

This clonotype was seen a few times. The chain carries TRBV6-2 or TRBV6-3 and TRBJ2-5; no clear D. The germline V gene encodes CDR1 MNHEY and CDR2 SVGEGT. V was cut by 4 bases and J by 1 base, with 10 bases left in between. The CDR3 spans 14 residues. CDR3 in amino acids: CASSSGWVQETQYF. DNA of the CDR3: TGTGCCAGCAGTTCGGGTTGGGTCCAAGAGACCCAGTACTTC.

There are a few counts of this clonotype. V gene TRBV5-6 combines with J gene TRBJ2-5; 7 bases align to TRBD1. Germline V gives CDR1 SGHDT, CDR2 YYEEEE. J lost 2 bases, V lost 3 bases, and 4 bases had no gene match. CDR3 length: 14 amino acids. The CDR3, as DNA: TGTGCCAGCAGCTACGGGACAGCACAAGAGACCCAGTACTTC. Protein product: CASSYGTAQETQYF.

The V gene is TRBV12-3 or TRBV12-4, the J gene TRBJ2-2; D is possibly TRBD2 (5 bases). The CDR3 sequence is 16 residues long. Trimming removed 6 bases from V and 7 bases from J, with 21 bases in between. The CDR3 bases are TGTGCCAGCAGGTCCCCAGTTGACTATGGGCACGGGGAGCTGTTTTTT. It encodes CASRSPVDYGHGELFF.

This CDR3 reads CSARFTGSHEQYF. The CDR3 DNA reads TGCAGTGCTAGATTTACAGGGAGCCACGAGCAGTACTTC. This chain uses TRBV20-1 with TRBJ2-7, with D perhaps TRBD1 (6 bases). The CDR3 runs 13 residues. V was pared by 2 bases and J by 5 bases, with 13 bases between. Germline assignment: CDR1 DFQATT and CDR2 SNEGSKA (reference sequence).

The chain recombines TRBV28 with TRBJ2-5, with 7 bases identical to TRBD2. Trimming at V came to 2 bases and at J to 7 bases, leaving 10 bases not matched to a gene. Per germline, CDR1 MDHEN and CDR2 SYDVKM. This CDR3 comprises 15 residues. The CDR3 sequence is CASSLRASGTGTQYF. The CDR3 nucleotides are TGTGCCAGCAGTTTAAGGGCTAGCGGTACAGGGACCCAGTACTTC.

The gene calls are TRBV30 and TRBJ1-5; a possible D gene is TRBD1 (5 bases). The V gene lost 2 bases and the J gene lost 6 bases, with 11 bases spanning the gap. CDR1 is GTSNPN, CDR2 SVGIG, per germline (reference sequence). There are 13 residues in the CDR3. In nucleotides, the CDR3 is TGTGCCTGGAGTCGGGGGACGGGTCAGCCCCAGCATTTT. Translated, it gives CAWSRGTGQPQHF.

This clonotype has just a few counts. CDR3 bases: TGCGCCAGCAGCCAAATTCAGGCGGCAGAAGAGACCCAGTACTTC. It yields the protein CASSQIQAAEETQYF. J is TRBJ2-5 and V is TRBV4-3; no reliable D call. This CDR3 comprises 15 residues. The V end lost 2 bases, the J end lost 3 bases, and 13 bases lay between the germline ends. CDR1 and CDR2 from the germline V gene are LGHNA and YSLEER.

This clonotype was found a few times. This chain links TRBV3-1 with TRBJ2-5; D might be TRBD2 (5 bases). Germline CDR1 reads LGHDT; CDR2 reads YNNKEL (reference sequence). CDR3 length: 19 residues. Trimming removed 1 base from V and 5 bases from J, with 26 bases in between. CDR3 loop: CASSQVEVSGRIGEETQYF. DNA of the CDR3: TGTGCCAGCAGCCAAGTCGAAGTGAGTGGACGGATTGGGGAGGAGACCCAGTACTTC.

At least ten counts were recorded for this clonotype. This chain joins TRBV7-9 and TRBJ2-5; TRBD2 might be the D (6 bases). The germline gives CDR1 SEHNR, CDR2 FQNEAQ (reference sequence). V lost 1 base and J 4 bases, leaving 13 bases between the germline ends. This CDR3 spans 15 amino acids. The CDR3 DNA is TGTGCCAGCAGCTTAGATGGAGTGGGGGGAGAGACCCAGTACTTC. Amino acids: CASSLDGVGGETQYF.

This clonotype showed up just a few times. This chain links TRBV5-1 with TRBJ2-7; D is unresolved. Germline V gene lookup returns CDR1 SGHRS and CDR2 YFSETQ. Trimming removed 0 bases at V and 3 bases at J, with 10 bases between. This CDR3 is built from 14 residues. The CDR3 DNA is TGCGCCAGCAGCTTGGTAAAAGGACGCTACGAGCAGTACTTC. It yields the protein CASSLVKGRYEQYF.

In this sample, this clonotype turned up a few times. This chain links TRBV28 with TRBJ2-1, with 10 bases that match TRBD2. Unmatched junction bases numbered 12, after V lost 6 bases and J lost 4 bases. CDR3 length: 17 amino acids. The germline gives CDR1 MDHEN, CDR2 SYDVKM. This CDR3 reads CASSFTSGTTQYNEQFF. The CDR3 nucleotides read TGTGCCAGCAGCTTCACTAGCGGGACCACCCAGTACAATGAGCAGTTCTTC. The full variable domain, completed using reference TRBV28 and TRBJ2-1, is DVKVTQSSRYLVKRTGEKVFLECVQDMDHENMFWYRQDPGLGLRLIYFSYDVKMKEKGDIPEGYSVSREKKERFSLILESASTNQTSMYLCASSFTSGTTQYNEQFFGPGTRLTVL.

This clonotype was detected many times. The chain carries TRBV7-9 and TRBJ1-1; D is uncertain. Germline V lookup: CDR1 SEHNR, CDR2 FQNEAQ (reference sequence). Between the trimmed V and J ends, which lost 4 bases and 8 bases, there was a span of 14 bases. The CDR3 sequence is 13 residues long. This chain's CDR3 is CASSSGASGEAFF. The CDR3 DNA reads as TGTGCCAGCAGCTCCGGTGCCTCGGGAGAAGCTTTCTTT. The full variable domain, rest sourced from reference TRBV7-9 and TRBJ1-1, is DTGVSQNPRHKITKRGQNVTFRCDPISEHNRLYWYRQTLGQGPEFLTYFQNEAQLEKSRLLSDRFSAERPKGSFSTLEIQRTEQGDSAMYLCASSSGASGEAFFGQGTRLTVV.

The chain combines TRBV20-1 with TRBJ1-5; 7 bases line up with TRBD1. Germline assignment: CDR1 DFQATT and CDR2 SNEGSKA (reference sequence). J gave up 7 bases and V 8 bases, and 8 bases lay outside the gene matches. The CDR3 extends over 12 amino acids. CDR3 sequence: CSTQGGGQPQHF. The DNA for the CDR3 is TGCAGTACCCAGGGGGGGGGGCAGCCCCAGCATTTT.

This clonotype was found many times. This sequence joins TRBV5-1 and TRBJ1-1, with 8 bases aligning to TRBD1. With V trimmed by 3 bases and J by 1 base, 2 bases remained unmatched. This CDR3 is 14 amino acids long. Per germline, CDR1 SGHRS and CDR2 YFSETQ. CDR3 bases: TGCGCCAGCAGCTCCGGACAGGGGAACACTGAAGCTTTCTTT. This gives the protein CASSSGQGNTEAFF.

The gene calls are TRBV24-1 and TRBJ2-1; maybe TRBD2 (5 bases). The CDR3 sequence is 16 residues long. The V end was cut by 1 base, the J end by 0 bases, with 9 bases between. Germline CDR1 reads KGHDR; CDR2 reads SFDVKD. The chain's CDR3 is CATSDFGESSYNEQFF. The CDR3 nucleotides read TGTGCCACCAGTGATTTTGGGGAGAGCTCCTACAATGAGCAGTTCTTC.

The chain has TRBV4-3 and TRBJ1-1; D is ambiguous. The germline V and J ends were trimmed by 1 base and 5 bases, with 14 bases remaining between them. There are 15 residues in the CDR3. From germline, CDR1 is LGHNA and CDR2 YSLEER. This chain's CDR3 is CASSQGVSLGTEAFF. CDR3 DNA: TGCGCCAGCAGCCAAGGGGTCTCCCTGGGGACTGAAGCTTTCTTT.

This chain links TRBV7-2 with TRBJ2-5; D not certain. This CDR3 is built from 14 residues. Germline assignment: CDR1 SGHTA and CDR2 FQGNSA. The germline V and J ends were trimmed by 6 bases and 5 bases, with 16 bases remaining between them. The CDR3 sequence: CASSSTAFRETQYF. CDR3 bases: TGTGCCAGCAGTTCAACTGCCTTCCGGGAGACCCAGTACTTC.

This clonotype has ten or more counts. The chain is built from TRBV12-3 or TRBV12-4 and TRBJ1-2; D is unresolved. Trimming pared 4 bases from V and 4 bases from J, leaving 10 bases between. This CDR3 comprises 13 residues. The CDR3 reads CASSYKPSYGYTF. CDR3 nucleotides: TGTGCCAGCAGTTACAAACCCAGCTATGGCTACACCTTC.

This clonotype was seen at least ten times. The chain couples TRBV12-3 or TRBV12-4 to TRBJ2-1; 11 positions agree with TRBD2. CDR3 size: 17 residues. V was pared by 7 bases and J by 9 bases, with 17 bases of the junction left unmatched. The CDR3 nucleotides are TGTGCCAGCACCATGAGTAGCGGGGGGGGCAGCTCTGGTGAGCAGTTCTTC. Its protein is CASTMSSGGGSSGEQFF.

There are a few counts of this clonotype. The rearrangement uses TRBV7-8 and TRBJ1-1; D is uncertain. The CDR3 runs 12 residues. Germline V lookup: CDR1 SGHVS, CDR2 FQNEAQ. V was clipped by 1 base and J by 7 bases, with 7 bases between them. The CDR3 coding sequence is TGTGCCAGCAGCTTAGAGTTCAGTGAAGCTTTCTTT. It encodes CASSLEFSEAFF.

This clonotype was counted only a few times. The rearrangement joins TRBV28 to TRBJ2-4; perhaps D is TRBD1 or TRBD2 (7 bases each). Germline loops: CDR1 MDHEN, CDR2 SYDVKM. V lost 5 bases and J 2 bases, leaving 13 bases between the germline ends. The length of the CDR3 is 15 residues. The CDR3 DNA reads as TGTGCCAGCAGTCCTCAGGGGGGGACCAAAAACATTCAGTACTTC. Protein product: CASSPQGGTKNIQYF.

This clonotype was recorded many times. The chain joins TRBV5-1 to TRBJ2-5; no reliable D call. V dropped 3 bases and J dropped 5 bases, with 11 bases sitting between them. This CDR3 has 13 residues. CDR1 is SGHRS, CDR2 YFSETQ, per germline. The CDR3 DNA reads as TGCGCCAGCAGCTCAACGCGTGGGGAGACCCAGTACTTC. Amino acids: CASSSTRGETQYF.

Only a few counts were recorded for this clonotype. V and J are TRBV6-6 and TRBJ2-1; no definite D call. Trimming stripped 10 bases from V and 9 bases from J, with 7 bases between. Germline V lookup: CDR1 MNHNY, CDR2 SVGAGI (reference sequence). This CDR3 is built from 9 residues. Written as DNA, the CDR3 is TGTGCCACCCACGGTGAGCAGTTCTTC. It translates to CATHGEQFF.

The chain joins TRBV7-9 to TRBJ2-2; TRBD1 might be the D (6 bases). V was cut by 5 bases and J by 0 bases, with 13 bases left in between. Germline CDR1 is SEHNR and CDR2 is FQNEAQ (reference sequence). CDR3 length equals 16 residues. The CDR3 protein is CASSGWDTSNTGELFF. CDR3 in DNA: TGTGCCAGCAGCGGTTGGGACACCTCGAACACCGGGGAGCTGTTTTTT.

The table lists this clonotype with a few counts. The chain uses TRBV28 and TRBJ1-3; the match to TRBD1 covers 7 bases. CDR3 length: 15 residues. The V gene's germline CDR1 is MDHEN and CDR2 SYDVKM. J gave up 0 bases and V 6 bases, and 5 bases lay outside the gene matches. The CDR3: CASRWTGRSGNTIYF. CDR3 in DNA: TGTGCCAGCAGATGGACAGGCCGCTCTGGAAACACCATATATTTT.

This clonotype has a count of ten or more. The J gene is TRBJ2-7, the V gene TRBV6-5, with D tentatively TRBD2 (6 bases). Between the trimmed V and J ends, which lost 4 bases and 5 bases, there was a span of 15 bases. Germline CDR1 is MNHEY and CDR2 is SVGAGI. The CDR3 totals 14 residues. In DNA, the CDR3 is TGTGCCAGCAGTTCCCCAGGAGGAGGGAACGAGCAGTACTTC. This encodes CASSSPGGGNEQYF.